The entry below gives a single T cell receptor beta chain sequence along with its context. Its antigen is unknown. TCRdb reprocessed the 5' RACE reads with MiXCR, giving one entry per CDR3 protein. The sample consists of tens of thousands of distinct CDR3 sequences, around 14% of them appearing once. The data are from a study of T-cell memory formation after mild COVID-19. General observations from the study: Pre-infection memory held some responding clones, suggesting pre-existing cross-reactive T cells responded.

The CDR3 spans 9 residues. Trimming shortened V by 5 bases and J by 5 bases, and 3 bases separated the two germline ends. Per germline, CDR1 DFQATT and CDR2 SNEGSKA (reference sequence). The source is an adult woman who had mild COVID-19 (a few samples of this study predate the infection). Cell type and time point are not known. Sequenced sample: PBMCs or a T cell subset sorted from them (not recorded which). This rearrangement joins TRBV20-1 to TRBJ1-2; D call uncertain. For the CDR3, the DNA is TGCAGTGCTCCTTATGGCTACACCTTC. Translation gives CSAPYGYTF.